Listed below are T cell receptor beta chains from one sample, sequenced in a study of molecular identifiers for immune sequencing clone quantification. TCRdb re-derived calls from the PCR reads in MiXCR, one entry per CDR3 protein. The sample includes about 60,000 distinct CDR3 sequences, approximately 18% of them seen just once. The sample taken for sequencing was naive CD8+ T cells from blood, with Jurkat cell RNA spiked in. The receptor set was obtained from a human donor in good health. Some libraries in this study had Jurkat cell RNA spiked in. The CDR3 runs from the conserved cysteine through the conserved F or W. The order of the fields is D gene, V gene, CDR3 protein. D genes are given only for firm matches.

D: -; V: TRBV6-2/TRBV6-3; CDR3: CAITTALTGELFF
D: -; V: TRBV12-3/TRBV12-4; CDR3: CASTAKQQETQYF
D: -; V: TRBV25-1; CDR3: CASVGGGSPYEQYF
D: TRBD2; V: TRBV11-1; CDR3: CASSSFELANEQFF
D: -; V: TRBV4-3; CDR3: CASSQPGPASMANEQFF
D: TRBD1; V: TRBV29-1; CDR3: CSVAGGDGYTF
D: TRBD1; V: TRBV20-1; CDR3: CSARVRDSSKNIQYF
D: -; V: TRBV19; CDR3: CASSTTYWENTEAFF
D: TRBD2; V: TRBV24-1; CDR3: CATSDPTSGGYTDTQYF
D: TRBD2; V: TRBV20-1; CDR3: CSARGPGLVFSYEQYF
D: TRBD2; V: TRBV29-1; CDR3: CSVVTSGRAGVGELFF
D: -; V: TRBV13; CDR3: CASSPRGGIYEQYF
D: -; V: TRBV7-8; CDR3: CASSLGLWAENTGELFF
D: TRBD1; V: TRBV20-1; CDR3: CSATRDRGYEQYF
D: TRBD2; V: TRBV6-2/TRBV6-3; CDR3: CASLGRGGIHNEQFF
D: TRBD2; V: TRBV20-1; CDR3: CSAPTSYSSYNEQFF
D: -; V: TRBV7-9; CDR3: CASSAPNAGELFF
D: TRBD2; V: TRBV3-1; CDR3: CASRGEGTGELFF
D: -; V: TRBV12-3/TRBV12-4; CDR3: CASSPPTSYEQYF
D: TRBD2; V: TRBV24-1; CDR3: CATSEEGGSVQDTQYF
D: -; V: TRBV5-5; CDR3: CASSFWTKETQYF
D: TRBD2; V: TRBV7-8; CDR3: CASRLGLAGYNEQFF
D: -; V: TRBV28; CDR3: CASSGTTNPNTGELFF
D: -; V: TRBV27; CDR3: CANGQKQETQYF
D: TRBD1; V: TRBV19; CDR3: CASSIVGDRGNEQFF
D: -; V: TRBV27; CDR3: CASSPFLSRDTDTQYF
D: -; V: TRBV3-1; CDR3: CASSPGQNTGELFF
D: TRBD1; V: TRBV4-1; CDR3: CASSPPGGWTEAFF
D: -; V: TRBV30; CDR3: CAWSVLAVNTEAFF
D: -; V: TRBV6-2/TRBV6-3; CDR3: CASKKIRDLTYEQYF
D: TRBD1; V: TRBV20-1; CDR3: CSARDRQGAAEAFF
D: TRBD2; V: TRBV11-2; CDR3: CASSSSRPLTSDEQYF
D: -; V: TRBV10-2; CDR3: CASSEGPGGSYEQYF
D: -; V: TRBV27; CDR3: CASSLRGVVGNSGANVLTF
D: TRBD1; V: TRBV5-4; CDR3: CASSSGKGARYEQYF
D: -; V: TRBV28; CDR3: CASSTGVNTNTREPFF
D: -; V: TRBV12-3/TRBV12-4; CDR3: CASSFRGRPTDTQYF
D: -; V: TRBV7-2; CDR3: CASSLVSGYQIDSPLHF
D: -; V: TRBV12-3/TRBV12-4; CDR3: CASSPTGAGVREQYF
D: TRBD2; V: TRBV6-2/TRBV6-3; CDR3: CASLSLLIAGGSEQYF
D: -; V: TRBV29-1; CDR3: CSVDRQGLSGYTF
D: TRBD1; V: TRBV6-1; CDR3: CASSEHMRTGGYYEQYF
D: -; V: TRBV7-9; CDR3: CASSHGGTEAFF
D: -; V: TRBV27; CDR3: CASRTGPPYEQYF
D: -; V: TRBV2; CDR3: CASSVGVSGF
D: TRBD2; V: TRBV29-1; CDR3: CSVEVTTSAEQYF
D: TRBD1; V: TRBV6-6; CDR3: CASSSSRQGAGEQYF
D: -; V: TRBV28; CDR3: CASNRAADTQYF
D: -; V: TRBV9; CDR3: CASSVSTDTQYF
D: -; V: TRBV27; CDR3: CASSFGSGGGEQYF